Shown below are 9 T cell receptor beta chains from a single sample sequenced in a study of blood T cell repertoires in COVID-19. Data came from immunoSEQ multiplex PCR; TCRdb stores just in-frame clones and leaves some out. Of about 440,000 clones in the sample, around nine tenths were seen once. Sequenced input: peripheral blood. Every receptor here comes from a woman aged 25 to 39 with acute or convalescent COVID-19.

This rearrangement joins TRBV6-5 to TRBJ1-2; tentatively, D is TRBD1 (5 bases). The CDR3 runs 14 residues. From germline, CDR1 is MNHEY and CDR2 SVGAGI. V was clipped by 2 bases and J by 10 bases, with 17 bases between them. The CDR3 DNA sequence: TGTGCCAGCAGTTACGGAGGGTTACGAGGGGACTACACCTTC. This encodes CASSYGGLRGDYTF.

This chain links TRBV9 with TRBJ2-1, with 12 bases matching TRBD2. CDR3 size: 18 residues. Germline values: CDR1 SGDLS, CDR2 YYNGEE. The V and J ends lost 1 base and 1 base, in that order; junction bases with no gene match: 6. CDR3 coding DNA: TGTGCCAGCAGCGTATACGCTAGCGGGGGGGGTTCCTACAATGAGCAGTTCTTC. This encodes CASSVYASGGGSYNEQFF.

The chain combines TRBV11-2 with TRBJ2-3; TRBD1 agrees at 9 bases. The CDR3 covers 14 residues. Germline values: CDR1 SGHAT, CDR2 FQNNGV. The J segment lost 6 bases and the V segment lost 3 bases, leaving 4 bases of the junction unmatched. The chain's CDR3 is CASSFGTGRDTQYF. Here the CDR3 DNA reads TGTGCCAGCAGCTTCGGGACAGGGAGGGATACGCAGTATTTT.

This chain links TRBV5-1 with TRBJ2-5, with 7 bases lining up with TRBD1. This CDR3 contains 13 residues. Trimming removed 4 bases from V and 5 bases from J; junction bases left unmatched: 5. The germline V gene encodes CDR1 SGHRS and CDR2 YFSETQ. CDR3 region: CASSVAGGETQYF. For the CDR3, the DNA is TGCGCCAGCAGCGTGGCAGGGGGTGAGACCCAGTACTTC.

The chain has TRBV27 and TRBJ1-2, with 9 bases lining up with TRBD1. Germline V gene sequence: CDR1 MNHEY, CDR2 SMNVEV (reference sequence). V gave up 6 bases and J gave up 4 bases; unmatched junction bases: 6. CDR3 size: 14 residues. As DNA, the CDR3 is TGTGCCAGCAGCCCCACAGGGGGCGTCTATGGCTACACCTTC. Translated: CASSPTGGVYGYTF.

The chain combines TRBV6-2 or TRBV6-3 with TRBJ2-2; D gene uncertain. V was clipped by 6 bases and J by 6 bases, with 14 bases between them. There are 14 residues in the CDR3. Germline CDR1 and CDR2: MNHEY and SVGEGT. The CDR3 DNA sequence: TGTGCCAGCAGACCTCATCTAGTCTCCGGGGAGCTGTTTTTT. Translating it yields CASRPHLVSGELFF.

The rearrangement uses TRBV30 and TRBJ1-1, with D hard to call. The CDR3 runs to 15 residues. The V and J ends lost 0 bases and 4 bases respectively, with 15 bases between them. CDR1 is GTSNPN, CDR2 SVGIG, per germline (reference sequence). As DNA, the CDR3 is TGTGCCTGGAGTGTAGTCCCGGGGTTGGGCACTGAAGCTTTCTTT. Amino acid sequence: CAWSVVPGLGTEAFF.

The chain employs TRBV18 and TRBJ2-3; D call uncertain. The CDR3 loop spans 13 amino acids. The germline V gene encodes CDR1 KGHSH and CDR2 LQKENI. The V and J ends lost 2 bases and 6 bases respectively, with 9 bases between them. The CDR3 spells CASSPVSPDTQYF. The CDR3 bases are TGTGCCAGCTCACCAGTGTCCCCGGATACGCAGTATTTT.

V and J are TRBV11-2 and TRBJ2-2; 7 bases align to TRBD1. Per germline, CDR1 SGHAT and CDR2 FQNNGV. CDR3 length: 18 amino acids. Unmatched junction bases numbered 15, after V lost 4 bases and J lost 4 bases. CDR3 nucleotide sequence: TGTGCCAGCAGCTATACCATTAGACAGGGAGTTAGCACCGGGGAGCTGTTTTTT. Residues: CASSYTIRQGVSTGELFF.